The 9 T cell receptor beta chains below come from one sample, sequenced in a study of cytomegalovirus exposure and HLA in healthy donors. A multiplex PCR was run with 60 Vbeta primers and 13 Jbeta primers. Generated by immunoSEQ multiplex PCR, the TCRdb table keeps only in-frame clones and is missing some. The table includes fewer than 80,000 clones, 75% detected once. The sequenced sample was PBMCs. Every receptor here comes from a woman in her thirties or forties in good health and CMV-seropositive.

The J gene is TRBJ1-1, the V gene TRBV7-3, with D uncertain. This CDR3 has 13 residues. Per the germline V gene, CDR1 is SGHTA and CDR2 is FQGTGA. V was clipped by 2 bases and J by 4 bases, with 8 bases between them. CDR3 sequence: CASSLDLTTEAFF. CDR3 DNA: TGTGCCAGCAGCTTAGACTTAACCACTGAAGCTTTCTTT.

The CDR3 nucleotides are TGTGCCAGCGTCCGGGAGGGCAGGACCGTCGAAGCTTTCTTT. It is translated as CASVREGRTVEAFF. The rearrangement uses TRBV6-6 and TRBJ1-1; unclear D gene. Germline V gene lookup returns CDR1 MNHNY and CDR2 SVGAGI (reference sequence). This CDR3 comprises 14 residues. Deletions cut 8 bases from V and 8 bases from J, with 21 bases between.

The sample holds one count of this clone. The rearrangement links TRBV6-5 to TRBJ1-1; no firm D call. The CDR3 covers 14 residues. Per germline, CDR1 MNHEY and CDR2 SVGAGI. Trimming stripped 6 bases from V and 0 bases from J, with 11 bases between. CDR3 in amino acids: CASSRVQMNTEAFF. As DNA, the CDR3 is TGTGCCAGCAGCCGGGTCCAGATGAACACTGAAGCTTTCTTT.

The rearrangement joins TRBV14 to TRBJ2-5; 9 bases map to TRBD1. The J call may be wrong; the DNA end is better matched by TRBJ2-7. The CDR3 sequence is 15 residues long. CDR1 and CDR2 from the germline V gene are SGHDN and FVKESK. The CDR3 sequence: CASSRLTGGYYEQYF. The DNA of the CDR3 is TGTGCCAGCAGCCGCCTGACAGGGGGTTACTACGAGCAGTACTTC.

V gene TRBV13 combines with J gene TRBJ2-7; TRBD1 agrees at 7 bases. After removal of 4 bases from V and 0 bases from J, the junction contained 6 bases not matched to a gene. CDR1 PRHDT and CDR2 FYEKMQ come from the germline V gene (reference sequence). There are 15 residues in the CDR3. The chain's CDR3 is CASSSTGTASYEQYF. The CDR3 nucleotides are TGTGCCAGCAGCTCCACCGGGACAGCCTCCTACGAGCAGTACTTC. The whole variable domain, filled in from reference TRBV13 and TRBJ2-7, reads AAGVIQSPRHLIKEKRETATLKCYPIPRHDTVYWYQQGPGQDPQFLISFYEKMQSDKGSIPDRFSAQQFSDYHSELNMSSLELGDSALYFCASSSTGTASYEQYFGPGTRLTVT.

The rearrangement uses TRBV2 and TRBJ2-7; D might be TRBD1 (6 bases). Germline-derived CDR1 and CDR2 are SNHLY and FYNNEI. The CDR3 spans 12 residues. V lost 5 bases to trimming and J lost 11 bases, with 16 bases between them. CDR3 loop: CASSRDTQEEYF. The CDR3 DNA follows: TGTGCCAGCAGTCGGGACACCCAGGAGGAGTACTTC.

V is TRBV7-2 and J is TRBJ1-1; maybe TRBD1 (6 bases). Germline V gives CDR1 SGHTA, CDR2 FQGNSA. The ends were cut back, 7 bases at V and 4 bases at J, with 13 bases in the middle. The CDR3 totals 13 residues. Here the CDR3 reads CASKKGGSTEAFF. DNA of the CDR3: TGTGCCAGCAAGAAGGGGGGGAGCACTGAAGCTTTCTTT.

CDR3 sequence (DNA): TGTGCCAGCAGTGGGCAGGGGGGCACGGGGGAAAAACTGTTTTTT. Encoded protein: CASSGQGGTGEKLFF. This chain joins TRBV2 and TRBJ1-4, with 7 bases fitting TRBD1. Germline V lookup: CDR1 SNHLY, CDR2 FYNNEI. This CDR3 comprises 15 residues. Trimming at V came to 4 bases and at J to 8 bases, leaving 10 bases not matched to a gene.

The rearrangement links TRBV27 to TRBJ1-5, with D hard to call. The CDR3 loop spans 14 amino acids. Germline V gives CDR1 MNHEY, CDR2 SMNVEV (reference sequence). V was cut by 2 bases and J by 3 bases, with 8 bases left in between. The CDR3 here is CASSLKSFNQPQHF. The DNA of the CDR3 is TGTGCCAGCAGTTTAAAGAGCTTCAATCAGCCCCAGCATTTT.